This is a list of T cell receptor beta chains from one sample in a study of blood T cell repertoires in COVID-19. Generated by immunoSEQ multiplex PCR, the TCRdb table keeps only in-frame clones and is missing some. The data contain 120,000 to 150,000 clones, roughly 86% of them singletons. Sequencing was carried out using peripheral blood. The receptors derive from a human donor in a cohort sampled during active COVID-19. CDR3s include the opening cysteine and the closing phenylalanine or tryptophan. D genes are given only for firm matches.

d_call: TRBD1; j_call: TRBJ1-4; v_call: TRBV4-2; cdr3_aa: CASSPGLQGAEKLFF
d_call: .; j_call: TRBJ1-2; v_call: TRBV18; cdr3_aa: CASSPLQLGARGYTF
d_call: TRBD1; j_call: TRBJ2-2; v_call: TRBV11-2; cdr3_aa: CASSGDRGRRTGELFF
d_call: .; j_call: TRBJ2-5; v_call: TRBV7-8; cdr3_aa: CASSLGPQPVVTGRRETQYF
d_call: .; j_call: TRBJ2-7; v_call: TRBV5-1; cdr3_aa: CASSFQGHSYEQYF
d_call: .; j_call: TRBJ1-2; v_call: TRBV10-2; cdr3_aa: CASSESGVYGYGYTF
d_call: .; j_call: TRBJ1-1; v_call: TRBV28; cdr3_aa: CASSLLRGSTEAFF
d_call: .; j_call: TRBJ1-6; v_call: TRBV2; cdr3_aa: CASSGGVGSPLHF
d_call: .; j_call: TRBJ2-5; v_call: TRBV7-6; cdr3_aa: CASALAAPQETQYF
d_call: TRBD2; j_call: TRBJ2-7; v_call: TRBV2; cdr3_aa: CASKNGLASYEQYF
d_call: .; j_call: TRBJ2-7; v_call: TRBV7-2; cdr3_aa: CASSLGLRSYEQYF
d_call: TRBD1; j_call: TRBJ1-4; v_call: TRBV28; cdr3_aa: CASSEGQGIRKLFF
d_call: .; j_call: TRBJ1-5; v_call: TRBV10-1; cdr3_aa: CASSEYGRNSNQPQHF
d_call: TRBD1; j_call: TRBJ1-6; v_call: TRBV11-2; cdr3_aa: CASSPKGAWNSPLHF
d_call: TRBD1; j_call: TRBJ2-1; v_call: TRBV27; cdr3_aa: CASSWDRGSYNEQFF
d_call: .; j_call: TRBJ1-1; v_call: TRBV18; cdr3_aa: CASSLGTNTEAFF
d_call: TRBD1; j_call: TRBJ1-5; v_call: TRBV28; cdr3_aa: CASRSDRGGNQPQHF
d_call: TRBD2; j_call: TRBJ2-5; v_call: TRBV7-9; cdr3_aa: CASSPWLAGVSETQYF
d_call: .; j_call: TRBJ2-7; v_call: TRBV6-5; cdr3_aa: CATEDTDSYEQYF
d_call: TRBD1; j_call: TRBJ1-5; v_call: TRBV2; cdr3_aa: CASSMTGTYSNQPQHF
d_call: .; j_call: TRBJ2-7; v_call: TRBV30; cdr3_aa: CAWSVGDYEQYF
d_call: TRBD2; j_call: TRBJ2-5; v_call: TRBV2; cdr3_aa: CASSEWASGGKETQYF
d_call: .; j_call: TRBJ2-7; v_call: TRBV15; cdr3_aa: CATSTRARGDEQYF
d_call: .; j_call: TRBJ2-2; v_call: TRBV27; cdr3_aa: CASNLPGQLTGELFF
d_call: .; j_call: TRBJ2-6; v_call: TRBV7-9; cdr3_aa: CASSPSVSGANVLTF
d_call: .; j_call: TRBJ1-2; v_call: TRBV4-1; cdr3_aa: CASSQVLTNYGYTF
d_call: .; j_call: TRBJ1-1; v_call: TRBV30; cdr3_aa: CAWSVRWNTEAFF
d_call: .; j_call: TRBJ2-1; v_call: TRBV19; cdr3_aa: CASRGEASSYNEQFF
d_call: TRBD2; j_call: TRBJ2-2; v_call: TRBV7-8; cdr3_aa: CASSPAGGGRRELFF
d_call: TRBD2; j_call: TRBJ2-1; v_call: TRBV15; cdr3_aa: CATSRAPSASGRAPYNEQFF
d_call: TRBD1; j_call: TRBJ1-1; v_call: TRBV3-1/TRBV3-2; cdr3_aa: CASSQDWGTGSAEAFF
d_call: TRBD1; j_call: TRBJ1-3; v_call: TRBV5-1; cdr3_aa: CASSSDRGNTIYF
d_call: TRBD1; j_call: TRBJ2-7; v_call: TRBV19; cdr3_aa: CASSRDRDSYEQYF
d_call: .; j_call: TRBJ1-3; v_call: TRBV4-1; cdr3_aa: CASSQATSIYF
d_call: .; j_call: TRBJ2-3; v_call: TRBV30; cdr3_aa: CAWSLSGVADTQYF
d_call: TRBD2; j_call: TRBJ2-3; v_call: TRBV9; cdr3_aa: CASSPGLAVSTDTQYF
d_call: TRBD2; j_call: TRBJ2-7; v_call: TRBV5-4; cdr3_aa: CASSFTSGRARSYEQYF